This T cell receptor (beta chain) was observed in a study of T cells after yellow fever vaccination. The CDR3 length is 13 residues. V was clipped by 1 base and J by 4 bases, with 7 bases between them. Germline V gene data show CDR1 as SGHDN and CDR2 as FVKESK. MiXCR was run by TCRdb on the 5' RACE reads, yielding one entry per CDR3 protein. The table has approximately 58,000 distinct CDR3 sequences, about 5.6% seen once; the top ten hold around a third. The rearrangement joins TRBV14 to TRBJ1-2; maybe TRBD1 (5 bases). The sequence derives from a man aged 18 to 30 who received the YFV17D yellow fever vaccine. The sample here was PBMCs, either bulk or a sorted T-cell subset (CD4+, CD8+, memory, or dextramer-sorted; not recorded which), taken on the day of the yellow fever booster vaccination. The chain's CDR3 is CASSQAGLYGYTF. The CDR3, as DNA: TGTGCCAGCAGCCAAGCGGGACTCTATGGCTACACCTTC.